These 28 T cell receptor beta chains were sequenced from one sample in a study of T-cell memory formation after mild COVID-19. MiXCR, applied by TCRdb to the 5' RACE reads, yields one record per CDR3 protein. The sample consists of approximately 570,000 distinct CDR3 sequences, roughly 18% of them appearing once. The sample taken for sequencing was PBMCs or a T cell subset sorted from them (not recorded which). Every receptor here comes from an adult woman who had mild COVID-19 (a few samples of this study predate the infection). Cell type and time point are not known.

The rearrangement links TRBV6-1 to TRBJ1-2, with 7 bases matching TRBD1. Germline lookup yields CDR1 MNHNS and CDR2 SASEGT. This CDR3 comprises 21 residues. J was trimmed by 5 bases and V by 4 bases; bases with no gene match: 28. The chain's CDR3 is CASSVRGSTGLHNPLSYGYTF. The CDR3, as DNA: TGTGCCAGCAGTGTCCGCGGGTCGACAGGGCTCCACAATCCCCTATCATATGGCTACACCTTC.

This clonotype was seen only a few times. This sequence joins TRBV5-1 and TRBJ2-7, with TRBD1 as a possible D gene (5 bases). The CDR3 is 15 residues long. The germline CDR1 and CDR2 sequences are SGHRS and YFSETQ. Between the trimmed V and J ends, which lost 0 bases and 0 bases, there was a span of 10 bases. CDR3 loop: CASSLEGSLSYEQYF. As DNA, the CDR3 is TGCGCCAGCAGCTTGGAGGGGTCACTCTCCTACGAGCAGTACTTC.

This rearrangement joins TRBV6-1 to TRBJ2-7, with D maybe TRBD1 (6 bases). The ends were cut back, 5 bases at V and 6 bases at J, with 20 bases in the middle. Looked up from germline, CDR1 is MNHNS and CDR2 is SASEGT. The CDR3 sequence is 15 residues long. CDR3 bases: TGTGCCAGCAGTCGAAGTCGGGACACGCCTCTCGAGCAGTACTTC. The encoded protein is CASSRSRDTPLEQYF.

The chain joins TRBV20-1 to TRBJ2-3; D perhaps matches TRBD2 (7 bases). The CDR3 covers 16 residues. The V end was cut by 1 base, the J end by 8 bases, with 22 bases between. The germline gives CDR1 DFQATT, CDR2 SNEGSKA (reference sequence). CDR3 DNA sequence: TGCAGTGCTAGAGCACCAAGTGGCGGGGGCTTGGGTACGCAGTATTTT. Translated: CSARAPSGGGLGTQYF.

The chain carries TRBV3-1 and TRBJ2-3; 8 bases align to TRBD2. The CDR3 runs to 14 residues. J lost 5 bases, V lost 2 bases, and 3 bases had no gene match. CDR1 is LGHDT, CDR2 YNNKEL, per germline (reference sequence). CDR3 bases: TGTGCCAGCAGCCAATGGGGACTAGTAGATACGCAGTATTTT. Amino acid sequence: CASSQWGLVDTQYF.

J is TRBJ1-2 and V is TRBV7-9, with 8 bases identical to TRBD1. Germline-derived CDR1 and CDR2 are SEHNR and FQNEAQ (reference sequence). This CDR3 has 15 residues. The V segment lost 1 base and the J segment 7 bases; nucleotides outside the gene matches: 8. The CDR3 DNA is TGTGCCAGCAGCTTAGAGGAGGGACAGGTTTCTGGCTACACCTTC. Translated, it gives CASSLEEGQVSGYTF.

The rearrangement uses TRBV7-2 and TRBJ2-5; 8 nucleotides line up with TRBD1. The V and J ends lost 1 base and 4 bases, in that order; junction bases with no gene match: 14. CDR3 length equals 18 residues. The germline gives CDR1 SGHTA, CDR2 FQGNSA. The CDR3: CASSLVGQGAKSAETQYF. As DNA, the CDR3 is TGTGCCAGCAGCTTAGTGGGGCAGGGGGCCAAGTCCGCAGAGACCCAGTACTTC.

The gene calls are TRBV4-1 and TRBJ2-3; D perhaps matches TRBD2 (5 bases). Trimming took off 0 bases at V and 5 bases at J, with 12 bases between the two ends. Germline V gene lookup returns CDR1 MGHRA and CDR2 YSYEKL. This CDR3 has 15 amino acids. This chain's CDR3 is CASSQEPSGLDTQYF. The CDR3 nucleotides read TGCGCCAGCAGCCAAGAGCCCAGCGGTTTAGATACGCAGTATTTT.

The chain has TRBV19 and TRBJ2-7; possible D gene TRBD1, 6 bases. V gave up 3 bases and J gave up 1 base, with 13 bases separating them. The CDR3 is 15 residues long. The germline gives CDR1 LNHDA, CDR2 SQIVND (reference sequence). The CDR3 region has the DNA TGTGCCAGTAGTATCAACAGGGCCCGGTCCTACGAGCAGTACTTC. This codes for CASSINRARSYEQYF.

At least ten counts were recorded for this clonotype. One end of the junction fails to match germline, which may point to a read error. The chain links TRBV5-5 to TRBJ1-2, with D tentatively TRBD1 (6 bases). CDR3 length: 12 residues. The germline gives CDR1 SGHKS, CDR2 YYEKEE (reference sequence). Here the CDR3 DNA reads TGTGCCAGCAGCCATCTACAGGGCCCGCTCGCCTTC. This encodes CASSHLQGPLAF.

This chain's CDR3 is CASSSPTGSGELFF. DNA for the CDR3: TGTGCCAGTAGTAGCCCAACAGGATCCGGGGAGCTGTTTTTT. The rearrangement links TRBV19 to TRBJ2-2; D might be TRBD1 (5 bases). Germline assignment: CDR1 LNHDA and CDR2 SQIVND (reference sequence). The CDR3 has 14 residues. With 4 bases removed from V and 6 bases from J, the gap between germline ends came to 12 bases.

The CDR3 DNA reads as TGTGCCAGCAGTTTTCAGGTTCCCTCCTACGAGCAGTACTTC. It specifies CASSFQVPSYEQYF. The gene calls are TRBV12-3 or TRBV12-4 and TRBJ2-7; D remains unclear. The CDR3 loop spans 14 amino acids. The V gene lost 3 bases and the J gene lost 0 bases, with 9 bases spanning the gap.

This clonotype occurred a few times. The J gene is TRBJ2-3, the V gene TRBV2; 7 bases align to TRBD2. Looked up from germline, CDR1 is SNHLY and CDR2 is FYNNEI. Trimming took 4 bases from V and 2 from J; bases not matched to a gene: 9. The CDR3 sequence is 16 residues long. The DNA of the CDR3 is TGTGCCAGCAGTGGACCTAGGGACTACATCACAGATACGCAGTATTTT. Its translation: CASSGPRDYITDTQYF.

This clonotype was seen only a few times. The J gene is TRBJ2-7, the V gene TRBV6-2 or TRBV6-3, with 9 bases fitting TRBD2. The junction had 4 bases not matched to a gene; V was cut back by 5 bases and J by 5 bases. The CDR3 has 13 residues. Germline V gene lookup returns CDR1 MNHEY and CDR2 SVGEGT. For the CDR3, the DNA is TGTGCCAGCAGTGCTAGCGGGACGGACGAGCAGTACTTC. The encoded protein is CASSASGTDEQYF.

The chain employs TRBV9 and TRBJ1-5; D uncertain. The germline gives CDR1 SGDLS, CDR2 YYNGEE. The CDR3 totals 15 residues. V shed 0 bases and J shed 3 bases, with 10 bases lying between them. The CDR3 sequence is CASSVGGSFNQPQHF. CDR3 nucleotide sequence: TGTGCCAGCAGCGTAGGTGGGAGTTTCAATCAGCCCCAGCATTTT.

This clonotype was seen more than once but under ten times. V gene TRBV9 combines with J gene TRBJ2-2; possible D gene TRBD2, 6 bases. Germline CDR1 and CDR2: SGDLS and YYNGEE. V gave up 6 bases and J gave up 0 bases, with 6 bases separating them. The CDR3 has 13 residues. CDR3 sequence: CASTGANTGELFF. The CDR3 DNA sequence: TGTGCCAGCACGGGGGCGAACACCGGGGAGCTGTTTTTT.

This chain uses TRBV12-3 or TRBV12-4 with TRBJ1-6; 9 nucleotides line up with TRBD1. Germline trimming cut 5 bases from V and 6 bases from J; bases unmatched to any gene: 5. The CDR3 consists of 15 residues. The CDR3 DNA reads TGTGCCAGCAGTCTGACAGGGGGAGGTAATTCACCCCTCCACTTT. Protein: CASSLTGGGNSPLHF.

The chain couples TRBV4-2 to TRBJ2-3; D not resolved. V lost 7 bases and J 2 bases, leaving 13 bases between the germline ends. CDR3 length: 14 residues. Germline CDR1 reads LGHNA; CDR2 reads YNFKEQ. The CDR3 sequence is CASMGSAPTDTQYF. CDR3 bases: TGTGCCAGCATGGGGTCGGCTCCCACAGATACGCAGTATTTT.

The rearrangement uses TRBV11-2 and TRBJ2-4; a weak D match, TRBD2 (6 bases). The CDR3 length is 16 residues. The V gene lost 1 base and the J gene lost 5 bases, with 15 bases spanning the gap. The germline gives CDR1 SGHAT, CDR2 FQNNGV. CDR3 in amino acids: CASSLVGSGGQNIQYF. CDR3 coding DNA: TGTGCCAGCAGCTTAGTGGGTAGCGGAGGCCAAAACATTCAGTACTTC.

The chain employs TRBV7-6 and TRBJ2-7; D perhaps matches TRBD1 (5 bases). The CDR3 sequence is 14 residues long. Per the germline V gene, CDR1 is SGHVS and CDR2 is FNYEAQ. Deletions cut 4 bases from V and 2 bases from J, with 12 bases between. CDR3 in DNA: TGTGCCAGCAGCTCCAGGGTTTCCGCCTACGAGCAGTACTTC. This translates into CASSSRVSAYEQYF.

This chain joins TRBV6-2 or TRBV6-3 and TRBJ2-1; TRBD2 is a possible D gene (6 bases). Germline CDR1 and CDR2: MNHEY and SVGEGT. The CDR3 totals 14 residues. With 7 bases removed from V and 2 bases from J, the gap between germline ends came to 12 bases. CDR3 in amino acids: CASNLGGAYNEQFF. DNA for the CDR3: TGTGCCAGCAACCTCGGCGGGGCCTACAATGAGCAGTTCTTC.

This clonotype was counted only a few times. This chain uses TRBV4-3 with TRBJ2-1, with 10 bases fitting TRBD1. Trimming removed 4 bases from V and 4 bases from J; junction bases left unmatched: 4. This CDR3 has 15 amino acids. Germline V lookup: CDR1 LGHNA, CDR2 YSLEER. The CDR3 sequence: CASSPGDRGYNEQFF. Written as DNA, the CDR3 is TGCGCCAGCAGCCCCGGGGACAGGGGATACAATGAGCAGTTCTTC.

Only a few counts were recorded for this clonotype. The J gene is TRBJ2-3, the V gene TRBV12-3 or TRBV12-4; 15 nucleotides line up with TRBD2. CDR3 length: 19 amino acids. V dropped 6 bases and J dropped 2; count of bases not matched to a gene: 12. CDR3 sequence: CASSKTPGLAGGVTDTQYF. The CDR3 nucleotides are TGTGCCAGCAGCAAGACTCCGGGACTAGCGGGGGGCGTCACAGATACGCAGTATTTT.

This clonotype appeared many times. This chain connects TRBV2 to TRBJ1-5; D unresolved. The CDR3 runs 15 residues. V dropped 4 bases and J dropped 0 bases, with 10 bases sitting between them. Germline V CDR1 and CDR2: SNHLY, FYNNEI. The CDR3 sequence is CASSGTLNSNQPQHF. The CDR3 region has the DNA TGTGCCAGCAGTGGGACGTTGAATAGCAATCAGCCCCAGCATTTT. The full variable domain, completed using reference TRBV2 and TRBJ1-5, is EPEVTQTPSHQVTQMGQEVILRCVPISNHLYFYWYRQILGQKVEFLVSFYNNEISEKSEIFDDQFSVERPDGSNFTLKIRSTKLEDSAMYFCASSGTLNSNQPQHFGDGTRLSIL.

The sample holds a few counts of this clonotype. CDR3 in DNA: TGTGCCAGCAGTTTTGGACACCTGAACACTGAAGCTTTCTTT. It translates to CASSFGHLNTEAFF. The chain links TRBV12-3 or TRBV12-4 to TRBJ1-1; a possible D gene is TRBD1 (5 bases). This CDR3 comprises 14 residues. Trimming removed 3 bases at V and 0 bases at J, with 8 bases between.

This clonotype occurred a few times. V gene TRBV12-3 or TRBV12-4 combines with J gene TRBJ1-1, with D perhaps matching TRBD1 (6 bases). This CDR3 is built from 14 residues. V gave up 4 bases and J gave up 10 bases, with 19 bases separating them. CDR3 amino acids: CASSSPRDILGAFF. DNA of the CDR3: TGTGCCAGCAGTTCCCCAAGGGACATCTTGGGAGCTTTCTTT.

The chain joins TRBV6-5 to TRBJ1-1; D remains ambiguous. CDR1 MNHEY and CDR2 SVGAGI come from the germline V gene. The CDR3 runs to 14 residues. Trimming cost V 5 bases and J 5 bases, with 15 bases left between them. The CDR3 nucleotides are TGTGCCAGCAGTGATCCGGGAAGGAGTACTGAAGCTTTCTTT. This encodes CASSDPGRSTEAFF.

This clonotype was recorded a few times. The chain uses TRBV12-3 or TRBV12-4 and TRBJ2-1; TRBD2 matches at 10 bases. V shed 6 bases and J 8 bases; nucleotides not matched to a gene: 13. The CDR3 loop spans 16 amino acids. The DNA for the CDR3 is TGTGCCAGCAGCAGACCGGGACTAGCGAAAAGGGATGAGCAGTTCTTC. Translation gives CASSRPGLAKRDEQFF.